Shown below are 32 T cell receptor beta chains from a single sample sequenced in a study of CD8+ T cells in alopecia areata. Treatment: oral pan-JAK inhibitor, 5-10 mg twice daily. Extraction and reverse transcription of RNA yielded cDNA as the sequencing template. Using immunoSEQ multiplex PCR, the repertoire was profiled, and TCRdb retains in-frame clones only, with some absent. This repertoire shows 200,000 to 250,000 clones, around 57% found once; its top ten account for 1.6%. The sequenced sample was CD4+ T cells sorted from blood, obtained at week 4, from a patient treated with tofacitinib. The receptor set was obtained from a human donor with alopecia areata.

This clone has just a few counts. This chain links TRBV6-4 with TRBJ1-1; tentatively, D is TRBD1 (6 bases). The CDR3 is 15 amino acids. V lost 3 bases, J lost 5 bases, and 16 bases lay in between. Per the germline V gene, CDR1 is MRHNA and CDR2 is SNTAGT. CDR3 bases: TGTGCCAGCAGTGATAGCGTCGGGGGCCGGACTGAAGCTTTCTTT. Its translation is CASSDSVGGRTEAFF.

V usage is TRBV30 and J usage is TRBJ1-5, with no clear D. V was pared by 4 bases and J by 2 bases, with 6 bases between. The CDR3 spans 12 residues. Looked up from germline, CDR1 is GTSNPN and CDR2 is SVGIG (reference sequence). The CDR3 protein is CAWTVGNQPQHF. For the CDR3, the DNA is TGTGCCTGGACTGTCGGCAATCAGCCCCAGCATTTT.

V gene TRBV6-6 combines with J gene TRBJ1-2; tentative D call: TRBD1 (5 bases). This CDR3 is built from 14 residues. The V end lost 4 bases, the J end lost 6 bases, and 15 bases lay between the germline ends. Looked up from germline, CDR1 is MNHNY and CDR2 is SVGAGI (reference sequence). The CDR3 protein is CASSLGGQGDGYTF. The CDR3 bases are TGTGCCAGCAGTTTGGGCGGGCAGGGAGATGGCTACACCTTC.

The chain employs TRBV6-1 and TRBJ2-5; D possibly corresponds to TRBD2 (5 bases). Germline-derived CDR1 and CDR2 are MNHNS and SASEGT. V was trimmed by 3 bases and J by 2 bases, leaving 13 bases between them. The length of the CDR3 is 15 residues. The chain's CDR3 is CASSDGIGPQETQYF. DNA for the CDR3: TGTGCCAGCAGTGACGGGATCGGCCCACAAGAGACCCAGTACTTC.

This chain connects TRBV4-3 to TRBJ2-1; D perhaps matches TRBD2 (6 bases). CDR3 length equals 14 residues. Germline V gives CDR1 LGHNA, CDR2 YSLEER. Trimming shortened V by 1 base and J by 6 bases, and 10 bases separated the two germline ends. The CDR3 nucleotides are TGCGCCAGCAGCCAAGGGGACTTGGTCAATGAGCAGTTCTTC. It is translated as CASSQGDLVNEQFF.

The chain joins TRBV5-1 to TRBJ2-2; D uncertain. Germline assignment: CDR1 SGHRS and CDR2 YFSETQ. There are 14 residues in the CDR3. Trimming removed 2 bases at V and 4 bases at J, with 9 bases between. In DNA, the CDR3 is TGCGCCAGCAGCTTAGGGTCGGTCACCGGGGAGCTGTTTTTT. Translating it yields CASSLGSVTGELFF. Full variable domain (remainder filled in from reference TRBV5-1 and TRBJ2-2): KAGVTQTPRYLIKTRGQQVTLSCSPISGHRSVSWYQQTPGQGLQFLFEYFSETQRNKGNFPGRFSGRQFSNSRSEMNVSTLELGDSALYLCASSLGSVTGELFFGEGSRLTVL.

The CDR3 nucleotides are TGTGCCTGGAGCCCGAGGGGCGGCACTGAAGCTTTCTTT. Translation gives CAWSPRGGTEAFF. This chain connects TRBV30 to TRBJ1-1; possibly TRBD1 for D (5 bases). V shed 3 bases and J shed 4 bases, with 12 bases lying between them. Per the germline V gene, CDR1 is GTSNPN and CDR2 is SVGIG (reference sequence). The CDR3 is 13 residues long.

The V gene is TRBV7-9, the J gene TRBJ2-5; 7 bases line up with TRBD1. The germline CDR1 and CDR2 sequences are SEHNR and FQNEAQ (reference sequence). The length of the CDR3 is 16 residues. V shed 3 bases and J 5 bases; nucleotides not matched to a gene: 12. The DNA of the CDR3 is TGTGCCAGCAGCTTGGTAGGGTCAGGGGGATTGGAGACCCAGTACTTC. Its protein is CASSLVGSGGLETQYF.

The chain has TRBV7-6 and TRBJ1-1; D uncertain. From germline, CDR1 is SGHVS and CDR2 FNYEAQ. CDR3 length: 15 residues. V was pared by 6 bases and J by 1 base, with 15 bases between. In DNA form, the CDR3 reads TGTGCCAGCAGAAAAGGAAGGGAAAAGAACACTGAAGCTTTCTTT. It translates to CASRKGREKNTEAFF.

This clone showed up just a few times. The chain links TRBV7-3 to TRBJ2-3; no clear D gene. In germline, CDR1 is SGHTA, CDR2 FQGTGA. This CDR3 is built from 12 residues. Trimming pared 8 bases from V and 4 bases from J, leaving 10 bases between. The CDR3 loop is CASGADPDTQYF. The CDR3 DNA is TGTGCCAGCGGAGCTGATCCAGATACGCAGTATTTT.

This clone was seen only a few times. The chain is built from TRBV20-1 and TRBJ1-2, with D tentatively TRBD1 (5 bases). V was clipped by 0 bases and J by 7 bases, with 6 bases between them. The CDR3 runs 11 residues. Germline CDR1 and CDR2: DFQATT and SNEGSKA (reference sequence). As DNA, the CDR3 is TGCAGTGCTAGAGATGGGGGTGGCTACACCTTC. This codes for CSARDGGGYTF.

The chain combines TRBV29-1 with TRBJ1-2, with a tentative D call TRBD1 (5 bases). The germline V gene encodes CDR1 SQVTM and CDR2 ANQGSEA. There are 12 residues in the CDR3. V was pared by 6 bases and J by 3 bases, with 11 bases between. The CDR3 is CSVETVYYGYTF. CDR3 coding DNA: TGCAGCGTCGAGACAGTTTACTATGGCTACACCTTC.

The rearrangement joins TRBV30 to TRBJ1-2; weak D call: TRBD1 (6 bases). The CDR3 covers 14 residues. The germline V gene has CDR1 GTSNPN and CDR2 SVGIG (reference sequence). Between the trimmed V and J ends, which lost 2 bases and 1 base, there was a span of 11 bases. The CDR3 DNA follows: TGTGCCTGGAGTCGAGGACAGCTTAACTATGGCTACACCTTC. Translation: CAWSRGQLNYGYTF.

CDR3 bases: TGTGCCAGCAGCTTAGGTGTCAGGGATCCTGAGCAGTTCTTC. Residues: CASSLGVRDPEQFF. V usage is TRBV7-9 and J usage is TRBJ2-1, with D perhaps TRBD1 (5 bases). Per germline, CDR1 SEHNR and CDR2 FQNEAQ (reference sequence). This CDR3 is built from 14 residues. Deletions cut 1 base from V and 9 bases from J, with 13 bases between.

The V call is TRBV27, the J call TRBJ2-7; a weak D match, TRBD1 (6 bases). Germline CDR1 MNHEY, CDR2 SMNVEV (reference sequence). Trimming took off 6 bases at V and 3 bases at J, with 24 bases between the two ends. The CDR3 extends over 17 amino acids. The DNA for the CDR3 is TGTGCCAGCAGCCCTATAACCAGGGTAGGGGGAATCTACGAGCAGTACTTC. Encoded protein: CASSPITRVGGIYEQYF.

For this clone: The same CDR3 is also encoded by other DNA sequences in this sample. This chain joins TRBV30 and TRBJ1-2; D is ambiguous. Germline lookup yields CDR1 GTSNPN and CDR2 SVGIG (reference sequence). There are 12 residues in the CDR3. V lost 0 bases and J lost 2, with 4 bases in between. This chain's CDR3 is CAWSVLNYGYTF. The CDR3, as DNA: TGTGCCTGGAGTGTACTGAACTATGGCTACACCTTC.

This clone has just a few counts. The chain employs TRBV7-9 and TRBJ2-2; D is unclear. V lost 0 bases, J lost 5 bases, and 7 bases lay in between. This CDR3 region has 14 residues. Germline V gene sequence: CDR1 SEHNR, CDR2 FQNEAQ (reference sequence). The CDR3 region is CASSLATETGELFF. The DNA of the CDR3 is TGTGCCAGCAGCTTAGCCACAGAGACCGGGGAGCTGTTTTTT.

This chain links TRBV4-2 with TRBJ2-3; D is unclear. With 2 bases removed from V and 13 bases from J, the gap between germline ends came to 16 bases. The CDR3 contains 13 residues. Per germline, CDR1 LGHNA and CDR2 YNFKEQ. CDR3 sequence (DNA): TGTGCCAGCAGCCAATCCGAACTCCGTTCGAAGTATTTT. It translates to CASSQSELRSKYF.

V usage is TRBV14 and J usage is TRBJ2-2; D is ambiguous. From germline, CDR1 is SGHDN and CDR2 FVKESK. CDR3 length equals 13 residues. V was cut by 4 bases and J by 4 bases, with 7 bases left in between. CDR3 sequence (DNA): TGTGCCAGCAGCCCCCGCGGCACCGGGGAGCTGTTTTTT. It encodes CASSPRGTGELFF.

This clone was seen once. The gene calls are TRBV5-6 and TRBJ2-7; tentative D call: TRBD2 (6 bases). The CDR3 sequence is 14 residues long. Trimming removed 0 bases from V and 2 bases from J, with 9 bases in between. Germline lookup yields CDR1 SGHDT and CDR2 YYEEEE. Here the CDR3 reads CASSLGEVTYEQYF. CDR3 nucleotide sequence: TGTGCCAGCAGCTTGGGGGAGGTCACCTACGAGCAGTACTTC.

This clone is a singleton in its sample. V and J are TRBV30 and TRBJ2-3; weak D call: TRBD1 (6 bases). Germline values: CDR1 GTSNPN, CDR2 SVGIG (reference sequence). The CDR3 contains 15 residues. V was trimmed by 0 bases and J by 4 bases, leaving 14 bases between them. The CDR3 is CAWSVGTGSSDTQYF. The CDR3 coding sequence is TGTGCCTGGAGTGTAGGTACAGGGAGTTCAGATACGCAGTATTTT.

This clone was detected once. The CDR3, as DNA: TGCAGCGTTGAAGATCTTGCAGCGCACACCTTC. As protein: CSVEDLAAHTF. This chain joins TRBV29-1 and TRBJ1-2; unclear D gene. V lost 0 bases and J lost 12, with 11 bases in between. This CDR3 comprises 11 residues. CDR1 is SQVTM and CDR2 is ANQGSEA in the germline V gene. Full variable domain (missing parts from reference TRBV29-1 and TRBJ1-2): SAVISQKPSRDICQRGTSLTIQCQVDSQVTMMFWYRQQPGQSLTLIATANQGSEATYESGFVIDKFPISRPNLTFSTLTVSNMSPEDSSIYLCSVEDLAAHTFGSGTRLTVV.

J is TRBJ2-2 and V is TRBV25-1; D remains unclear. This CDR3 has 14 amino acids. V gave up 7 bases and J gave up 3 bases, with 12 bases separating them. Germline loops: CDR1 MGHDK, CDR2 SYGVNS. The CDR3 loop reads CASKPFYYTGELFF. CDR3 DNA sequence: TGTGCCAGCAAGCCTTTTTACTACACCGGGGAGCTGTTTTTT.

The chain combines TRBV2 with TRBJ2-6; D unclear. Germline V gene data show CDR1 as SNHLY and CDR2 as FYNNEI. V was clipped by 5 bases and J by 0 bases, with 11 bases between them. There are 16 residues in the CDR3. CDR3 loop: CASSLLPGSGANVLTF. The CDR3 DNA reads TGTGCCAGCAGTCTCCTACCCGGCTCTGGGGCCAACGTCCTGACTTTC.

The J gene is TRBJ2-7, the V gene TRBV7-8, with TRBD1 as a possible D gene (6 bases). Trimming stripped 5 bases from V and 6 bases from J, with 20 bases between. The CDR3 consists of 15 residues. Looked up from germline, CDR1 is SGHVS and CDR2 is FQNEAQ. CDR3 in amino acids: CASSPRLSRGSEQYF. The DNA for the CDR3 is TGTGCCAGCAGCCCGAGATTATCCAGGGGTTCCGAGCAGTACTTC. Full variable domain (missing parts from reference TRBV7-8 and TRBJ2-7): GAGVSQSPRYKVAKRGQDVALRCDPISGHVSLFWYQQALGQGPEFLTYFQNEAQLDKSGLPSDRFFAERPEGSVSTLKIQRTQQEDSAVYLCASSPRLSRGSEQYFGPGTRLTVT.

The chain uses TRBV7-6 and TRBJ2-7; D is possibly TRBD1 or TRBD2 (5 bases each). Trimming stripped 2 bases from V and 6 bases from J, with 11 bases between. Germline CDR1 reads SGHVS; CDR2 reads FNYEAQ. CDR3 length equals 13 residues. CDR3 sequence (DNA): TGTGCCAGCAGCTTACGTTCGGGGCGCGAGCAGTACTTC. Protein: CASSLRSGREQYF.

The rearrangement links TRBV4-3 to TRBJ1-2, with 9 bases fitting TRBD1. The CDR3 totals 13 residues. The germline CDR1 and CDR2 sequences are LGHNA and YSLEER. The ends lost 4 bases at V and 7 bases at J; junction bases unmatched: 4. CDR3 sequence: CASSLTDRGGYTF. The CDR3 DNA reads TGCGCCAGCAGCCTGACGGACAGGGGTGGCTACACCTTC.

The chain links TRBV5-1 to TRBJ1-5; D call uncertain. Germline values: CDR1 SGHRS, CDR2 YFSETQ. CDR3 length: 13 amino acids. V gave up 0 bases and J gave up 2 bases, with 3 bases separating them. The CDR3 protein is CASSLDGNQPQHF. The CDR3 nucleotides are TGCGCCAGCAGCTTGGATGGCAATCAGCCCCAGCATTTT.

This clone has at least ten counts. The chain carries TRBV5-1 and TRBJ2-1; TRBD1 matches 8 bases. Trimming took 2 bases from V and 0 from J; bases not matched to a gene: 7. CDR1 and CDR2 from the germline V gene are SGHRS and YFSETQ. The CDR3 covers 17 residues. The CDR3 coding sequence is TGCGCCAGCAGCTTTACCGGGACAGGTAGCTCCTACAATGAGCAGTTCTTC. Encoded protein: CASSFTGTGSSYNEQFF.

CDR3 bases: TGCAGCGTATCTAGGGGCGAAAATACGCAGTATTTT. Protein sequence: CSVSRGENTQYF. The chain employs TRBV29-1 and TRBJ2-3, with a tentative D call TRBD1 (5 bases). The CDR3 has 12 amino acids. Per the germline V gene, CDR1 is SQVTM and CDR2 is ANQGSEA. V was pared by 6 bases and J by 7 bases, with 14 bases between.

This chain connects TRBV6-5 to TRBJ2-1, with 14 bases fitting TRBD2. V shed 6 bases, J shed 12 bases, and the junction held 7 bases outside the gene matches. The germline gives CDR1 MNHEY, CDR2 SVGAGI. CDR3 length: 14 residues. The CDR3 sequence is CASSQGLAGAGQFF. In DNA, the CDR3 is TGTGCCAGCAGCCAGGGACTAGCGGGGGCGGGGCAGTTCTTC.

This clone was seen only a few times. The V and J genes are TRBV15 and TRBJ1-2, with no clear D. The V gene's germline CDR1 is LNHNV and CDR2 YYDKDF (reference sequence). The CDR3 is 13 amino acids. V lost 3 bases and J lost 6, with 11 bases in between. This CDR3 is CATSSDLQDGYTF. Here the CDR3 DNA reads TGTGCCACCAGCAGTGACCTCCAGGATGGCTACACCTTC.